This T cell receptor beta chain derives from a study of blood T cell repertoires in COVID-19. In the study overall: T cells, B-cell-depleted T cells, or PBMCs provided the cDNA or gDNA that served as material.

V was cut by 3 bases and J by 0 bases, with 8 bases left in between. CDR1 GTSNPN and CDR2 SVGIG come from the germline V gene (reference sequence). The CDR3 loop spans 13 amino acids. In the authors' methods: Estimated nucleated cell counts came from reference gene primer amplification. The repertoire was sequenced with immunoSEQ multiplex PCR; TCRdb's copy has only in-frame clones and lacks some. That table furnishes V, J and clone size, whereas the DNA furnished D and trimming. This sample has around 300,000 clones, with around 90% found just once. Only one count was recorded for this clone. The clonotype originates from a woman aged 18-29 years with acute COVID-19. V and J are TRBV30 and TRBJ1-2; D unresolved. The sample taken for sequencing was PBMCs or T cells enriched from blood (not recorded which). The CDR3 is CAWSGLTNYGYTF. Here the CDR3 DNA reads TGTGCCTGGAGCGGACTGACTAACTATGGCTACACCTTC.